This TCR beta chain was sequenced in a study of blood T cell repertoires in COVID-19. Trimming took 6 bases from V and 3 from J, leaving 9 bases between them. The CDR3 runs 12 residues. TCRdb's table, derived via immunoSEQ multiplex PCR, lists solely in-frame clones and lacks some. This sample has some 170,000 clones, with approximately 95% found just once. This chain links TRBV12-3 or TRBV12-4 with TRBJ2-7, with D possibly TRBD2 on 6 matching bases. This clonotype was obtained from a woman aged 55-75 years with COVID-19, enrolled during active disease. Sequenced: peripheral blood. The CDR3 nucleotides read TGTGCCAGCAGCCGGGAGTTCTACGAGCAGTACTTC. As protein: CASSREFYEQYF.